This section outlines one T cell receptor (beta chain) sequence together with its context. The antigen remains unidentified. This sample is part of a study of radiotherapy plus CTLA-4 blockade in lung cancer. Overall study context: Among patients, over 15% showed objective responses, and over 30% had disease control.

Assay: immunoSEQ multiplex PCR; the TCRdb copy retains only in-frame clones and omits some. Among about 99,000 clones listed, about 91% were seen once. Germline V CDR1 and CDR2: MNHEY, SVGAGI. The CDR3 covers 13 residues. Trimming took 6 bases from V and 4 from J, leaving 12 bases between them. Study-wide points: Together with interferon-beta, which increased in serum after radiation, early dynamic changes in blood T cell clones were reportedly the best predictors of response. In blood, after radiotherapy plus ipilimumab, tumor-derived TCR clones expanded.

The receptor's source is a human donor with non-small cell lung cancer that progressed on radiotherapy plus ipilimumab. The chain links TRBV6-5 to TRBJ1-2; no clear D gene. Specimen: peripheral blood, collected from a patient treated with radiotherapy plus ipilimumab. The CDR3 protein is CASSATEFYGYTF. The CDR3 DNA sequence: TGTGCCAGCAGCGCTACAGAATTCTATGGCTACACCTTC.